This T cell receptor beta chain was captured in a study of CD8 T cell repertoires and HIV-1 epitope variants. Study at large: Equal numbers of autologous T cell-negative cells presented antigen to enriched T cells.

The table came from immunoSEQ multiplex PCR; TCRdb's copy has only in-frame clones and leaves some out. The sample contains tens of thousands of clones, roughly four fifths of which appear only once. This CDR3 has 16 residues. The J segment lost 6 bases and the V segment lost 6 bases, leaving 11 bases of the junction unmatched. The germline CDR1 and CDR2 sequences are MDHEN and SYDVKM. A word on this clone: Its antigen is unidentified.

Overall study results and limits: Beta chains alone show antigen proliferation, not cytokine profile or function.

The specimen sequenced was uncultured baseline CD8+ T cells from peripheral blood mononuclear cells (PBMCs). The receptor's source is a male donor with HIV. This rearrangement joins TRBV28 to TRBJ2-2, with 9 bases identical to TRBD1. This CDR3 reads CASRLQGAVVAGELFF. CDR3 nucleotides: TGTGCCAGCAGGCTACAGGGGGCCGTAGTGGCCGGGGAGCTGTTTTTT.